A selection of T cell receptor beta chains follows, all from one sample in a study of T cells after yellow fever vaccination. TCRdb fed the 5' RACE reads into MiXCR, producing one record per CDR3 protein. This repertoire shows 300,000 or so distinct CDR3 sequences, around 9.3% found once; its top ten account for about 3.5%. The sequences come from CD4+ T cells sorted from PBMCs, collected 5 days after the yellow fever booster vaccination. These receptors were taken from a man younger than 30 who received the YFV17D yellow fever vaccine. The CDR3 runs from the conserved cysteine through the conserved F or W. The D gene is left open where the match is weak. For some rows the clone size is stated as once, few or many, or as a class when expanded; others skip it.

v_gene: TRBV12-3/TRBV12-4; d_gene: NA; j_gene: TRBJ2-1; abundance: many; CDR3nt: TGTGCCAGCAGCCCCAGGGACACCTCCTACAATGAGCAGTTCTTC; CDR3aa: CASSPRDTSYNEQFF
v_gene: TRBV20-1; d_gene: NA; j_gene: TRBJ1-2; abundance: many; CDR3nt: TGCAGTGCCAGAACAGCTAACTATGGCTACACCTTC; CDR3aa: CSARTANYGYTF
v_gene: TRBV5-6; d_gene: NA; j_gene: TRBJ1-6; abundance: few; CDR3nt: TGTGCCAGCAGACCGATGGACAGTATGAATTCACCCCTCCACTTT; CDR3aa: CASRPMDSMNSPLHF
v_gene: TRBV7-6; d_gene: NA; j_gene: TRBJ1-2; abundance: NA; CDR3nt: TGTGCCAGCAGCTACGGAATAGCTAACTATGGCTACACCTTC; CDR3aa: CASSYGIANYGYTF
v_gene: TRBV7-2; d_gene: TRBD2; j_gene: TRBJ2-3; abundance: many; CDR3nt: TGTGCCAGCAGCTTCACTAGCGGGGGGGCAGATACGCAGTATTTT; CDR3aa: CASSFTSGGADTQYF
v_gene: TRBV4-2; d_gene: NA; j_gene: TRBJ2-7; abundance: many; CDR3nt: TGTGCCAGCAGCTCTGGACAGTCCTACGAGCAGTACTTC; CDR3aa: CASSSGQSYEQYF
v_gene: TRBV7-2; d_gene: TRBD2; j_gene: TRBJ2-3; abundance: few; CDR3nt: TGTGCCAGCAGCGGAGCGGGGCGGAGCACAGATACGCAGTATTTT; CDR3aa: CASSGAGRSTDTQYF
v_gene: TRBV5-5; d_gene: TRBD1; j_gene: TRBJ2-7; abundance: NA; CDR3nt: TGTGCCAGCCGGACTCGGGACAGCTCCTACGAGCAGTACTTC; CDR3aa: CASRTRDSSYEQYF
v_gene: TRBV5-6; d_gene: TRBD1; j_gene: TRBJ2-3; abundance: NA; CDR3nt: TGTGCCAGCAGCAGCAGGGGACAGGGGCCAGGCACAGATACGCAGTATTTT; CDR3aa: CASSSRGQGPGTDTQYF
v_gene: TRBV5-1; d_gene: TRBD2; j_gene: TRBJ2-3; abundance: NA; CDR3nt: TGCGCCAGCAGCTCGGGACTAGCAGAGGCGGATACGCAGTATTTT; CDR3aa: CASSSGLAEADTQYF